This T cell receptor beta chain was sequenced for a study of blood T cell repertoires in COVID-19. Looked up from germline, CDR1 is MDHEN and CDR2 is SYDVKM. Germline trimming cut 4 bases from V and 4 bases from J; bases unmatched to any gene: 2. CDR3 size: 14 residues. Some clones are missing from TCRdb's copy, which holds only in-frame ones; the method was immunoSEQ multiplex PCR. The sample records around 160,000 clones, around 87% being singletons. The source of this sequence is a young woman with acute COVID-19. Sequencing used PBMCs or T cells enriched from blood (not recorded which). The rearrangement joins TRBV28 to TRBJ1-1, with TRBD1 identical over 11 bases. The CDR3 bases are TGTGCCAGCAGTTCTGGACAGGGGGCCACTGAAGCTTTCTTT. The encoded protein is CASSSGQGATEAFF.